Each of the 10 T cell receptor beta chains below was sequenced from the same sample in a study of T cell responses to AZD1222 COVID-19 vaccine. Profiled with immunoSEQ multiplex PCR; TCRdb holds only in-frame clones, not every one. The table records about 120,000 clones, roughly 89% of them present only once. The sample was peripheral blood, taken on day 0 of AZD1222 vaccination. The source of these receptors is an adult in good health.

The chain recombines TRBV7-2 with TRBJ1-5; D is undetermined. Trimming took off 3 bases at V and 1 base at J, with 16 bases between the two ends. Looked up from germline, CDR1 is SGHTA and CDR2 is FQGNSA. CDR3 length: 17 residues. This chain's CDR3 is CASSLQTPGRSNQPQHF. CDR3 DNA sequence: TGTGCCAGCAGCTTGCAGACCCCAGGTCGAAGCAATCAGCCCCAGCATTTT.

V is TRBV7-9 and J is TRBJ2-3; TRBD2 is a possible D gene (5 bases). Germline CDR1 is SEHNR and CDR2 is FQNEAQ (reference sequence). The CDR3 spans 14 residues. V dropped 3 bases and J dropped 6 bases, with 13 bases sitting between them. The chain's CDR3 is CASSFAGLDDTQYF. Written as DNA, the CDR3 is TGTGCCAGCAGCTTCGCGGGTCTTGACGATACGCAGTATTTT.

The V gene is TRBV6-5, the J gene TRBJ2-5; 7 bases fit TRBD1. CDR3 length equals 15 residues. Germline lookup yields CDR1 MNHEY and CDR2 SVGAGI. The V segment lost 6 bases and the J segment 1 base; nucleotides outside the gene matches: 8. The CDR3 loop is CASRRGPTAQETQYF. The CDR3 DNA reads TGTGCCAGCAGGAGGGGGCCGACTGCCCAAGAGACCCAGTACTTC.

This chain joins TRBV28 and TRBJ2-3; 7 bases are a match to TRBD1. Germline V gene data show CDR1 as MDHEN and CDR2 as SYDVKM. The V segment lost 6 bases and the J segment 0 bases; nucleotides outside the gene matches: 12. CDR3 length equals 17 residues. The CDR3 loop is CASRKALQGISTDTQYF. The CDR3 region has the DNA TGTGCCAGCAGGAAGGCTCTACAGGGGATTAGCACAGATACGCAGTATTTT.

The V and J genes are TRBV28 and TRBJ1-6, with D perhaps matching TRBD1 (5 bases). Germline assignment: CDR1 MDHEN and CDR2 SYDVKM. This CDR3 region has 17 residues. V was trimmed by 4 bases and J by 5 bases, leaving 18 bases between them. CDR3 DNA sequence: TGTGCCAGCAGTTACCCCCTTCTGGTCAGGGATAATTCACCCCTCCACTTT. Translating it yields CASSYPLLVRDNSPLHF.

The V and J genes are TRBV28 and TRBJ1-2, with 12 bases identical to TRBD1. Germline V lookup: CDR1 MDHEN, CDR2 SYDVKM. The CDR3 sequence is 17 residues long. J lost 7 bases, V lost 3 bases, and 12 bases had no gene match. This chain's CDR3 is CASSFLGTGGVVFGYTF. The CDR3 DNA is TGTGCCAGCAGTTTTTTGGGGACAGGGGGCGTGGTGTTTGGCTACACCTTC.

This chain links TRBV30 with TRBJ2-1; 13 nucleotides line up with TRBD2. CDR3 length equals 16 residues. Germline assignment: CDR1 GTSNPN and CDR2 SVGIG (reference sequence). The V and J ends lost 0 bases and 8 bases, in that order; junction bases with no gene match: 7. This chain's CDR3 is CAWSVGGTSGKYEQFF. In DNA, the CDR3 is TGTGCCTGGAGTGTAGGCGGGACTAGCGGGAAATATGAGCAGTTCTTC.

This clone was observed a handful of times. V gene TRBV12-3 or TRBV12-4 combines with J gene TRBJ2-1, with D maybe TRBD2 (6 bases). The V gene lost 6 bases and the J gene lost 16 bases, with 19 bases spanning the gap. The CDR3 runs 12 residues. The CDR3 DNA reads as TGTGCCAGCAGAGTAAGGCGGGGTAATCAATTCTTC. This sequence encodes CASRVRRGNQFF.

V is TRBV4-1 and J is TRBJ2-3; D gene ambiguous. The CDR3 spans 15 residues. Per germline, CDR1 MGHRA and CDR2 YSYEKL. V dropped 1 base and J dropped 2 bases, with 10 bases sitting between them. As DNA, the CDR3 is TGCGCCAGCAGCCAAGCCGTGCACAACACAGATACGCAGTATTTT. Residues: CASSQAVHNTDTQYF.

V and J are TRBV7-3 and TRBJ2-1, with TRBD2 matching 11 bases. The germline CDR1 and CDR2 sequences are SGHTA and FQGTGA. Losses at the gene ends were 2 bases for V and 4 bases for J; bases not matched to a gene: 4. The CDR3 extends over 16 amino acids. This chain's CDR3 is CASSLYGTSGYNEQFF. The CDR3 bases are TGTGCCAGCAGCTTATACGGGACTAGCGGATACAATGAGCAGTTCTTC.